This T cell receptor beta chain was identified in a study of blood T cell repertoires in COVID-19. In the study overall: Samples of COVID-19 (acute and convalescent) were obtained from the United States, Italy and Spain. In each case, the material was cDNA or gDNA derived from T cells, B-cell-depleted T cells, or PBMCs.

This CDR3 comprises 13 residues. Germline loops: CDR1 LGHNA, CDR2 YNFKEQ. The ends were cut back, 0 bases at V and 4 bases at J, with 4 bases in the middle. Seattle cases were enrolled at active infection and followed longitudinally. Per the authors' pipeline: Reference gene primer amplification yielded estimated nucleated cell counts. Repertoires were generated with immunoSEQ multiplex PCR, while TCRdb's copy carries only in-frame clones and drops some. D and trimming were read from the DNA, whereas the V and J calls and clone size are those reported in that table. The sample consists of 60,000 to 70,000 clones, 88% of them appearing once.

The clonotype originates from an older woman with COVID-19, enrolled during active disease. Material for sequencing was peripheral blood. The chain combines TRBV4-2 with TRBJ1-3; D is ambiguous. The CDR3 coding sequence is TGTGCCAGCAGCCAAGATCAGGGAAACACCATATATTTT. Translation: CASSQDQGNTIYF.